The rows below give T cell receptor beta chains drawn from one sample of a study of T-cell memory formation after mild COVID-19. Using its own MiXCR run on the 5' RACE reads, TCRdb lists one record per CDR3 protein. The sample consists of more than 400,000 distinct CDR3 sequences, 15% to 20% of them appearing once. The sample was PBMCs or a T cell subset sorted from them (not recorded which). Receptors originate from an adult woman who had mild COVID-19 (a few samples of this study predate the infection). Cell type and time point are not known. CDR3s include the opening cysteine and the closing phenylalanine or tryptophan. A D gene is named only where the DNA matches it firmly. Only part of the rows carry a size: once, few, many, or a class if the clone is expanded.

TGCGCCAGCAGCCTGATACCGGGACTAGCCAATGAGCAGTTCTTC,CASSLIPGLANEQFF,TRBV4-3,NA,TRBD2,TRBJ2-1
TGTGCCAGCAGTTCCGCGGGAGGGAAAGGGGGCTACACCTTC,CASSSAGGKGGYTF,TRBV12-3/TRBV12-4,few,NA,TRBJ1-2
TGCGCCAGCAGCCAAGACGGAGCGGGGGGACAAGAGACCCAGTACTTC,CASSQDGAGGQETQYF,TRBV4-1,few,TRBD2,TRBJ2-5
TGTGCCAGCAGGAGCGGGGCGTACGAGCAGTACTTC,CASRSGAYEQYF,TRBV7-2,many,TRBD2,TRBJ2-7
TGTGCCAGCAGTCCCCCAACTTCGACTGTCACTGGGGAAGAGCAGTACTTC,CASSPPTSTVTGEEQYF,TRBV27,NA,NA,TRBJ2-7
TGCAGCGTTGCAGACAGGGCCTCAAACAATGAGCAGTTCTTC,CSVADRASNNEQFF,TRBV29-1,few,TRBD1,TRBJ2-1
TGTGCCAGCAGTTACGGGGGGAAGGGTGCTGAAGCTTTCTTT,CASSYGGKGAEAFF,TRBV6-5,many,NA,TRBJ1-1
TGTGCCAGCAGCCATCAACGGACTAGCGGCACCTACGAGCAGTACTTC,CASSHQRTSGTYEQYF,TRBV7-9,NA,TRBD2,TRBJ2-7
TGTGCCAGCAGCCAAGCGAGGGTGGCCTACGAGCAGTACTTC,CASSQARVAYEQYF,TRBV7-2,few,NA,TRBJ2-7
TGTGCCAGCAGCGTTGGCGGGAGGGGAAGAACAGATACGCAGTATTTT,CASSVGGRGRTDTQYF,TRBV9,NA,TRBD2,TRBJ2-3
TGCAGTGCCGCCTCGGGGTCTGGAAACACCATATATTTT,CSAASGSGNTIYF,TRBV20-1,NA,NA,TRBJ1-3
TGTGCCAGCACTTCCCGACGTACCACGCAGTTCTTC,CASTSRRTTQFF,TRBV6-2/TRBV6-3,few,NA,TRBJ2-1
TGTGCCAGCAGAGAGGGACCCGATTTTCTCCAGTACTTC,CASREGPDFLQYF,TRBV6-2/TRBV6-3,few,NA,TRBJ2-7
TGTGCCAGCAGCGCGGGACAGGGTTACAATGAGCAGTTCTTC,CASSAGQGYNEQFF,TRBV11-2,NA,TRBD1,TRBJ2-1
TGTGCCACCATGCGGGGGAACGATGAGCAGTTCTTC,CATMRGNDEQFF,TRBV10-3,few,TRBD2,TRBJ2-1
TGTGCCACCAGCCGCTCGACTAACTCGAATGAGCAGTTCTTC,CATSRSTNSNEQFF,TRBV15,NA,NA,TRBJ2-1
TGTGCCAGCTCACCTGACATAAAGGGGACCACAGATACGCAGTATTTT,CASSPDIKGTTDTQYF,TRBV18,NA,NA,TRBJ2-3
TGTGCCAGCAGCGTAGGCCCGACAGGAGCCAAAAACATTCAGTACTTC,CASSVGPTGAKNIQYF,TRBV9,few,NA,TRBJ2-4
TGTGCCAGCAGCTCCACCAGCGGGAGGGCCCTTTACGAGCAGTACTTC,CASSSTSGRALYEQYF,TRBV12-3/TRBV12-4,NA,TRBD2,TRBJ2-7
TGCAGCGTTGAAAGACGTGGAGGGACTGAAGCTTTCTTT,CSVERRGGTEAFF,TRBV29-1,NA,NA,TRBJ1-1
TGTGCCAGCAGCCCCTTAGCGGGGGGCCTCGGGGAGCTGTTTTTT,CASSPLAGGLGELFF,TRBV9,few,TRBD2,TRBJ2-2
TGCGCCAGCACATCGGGACAGAGCTCCTACAATGAGCAGTTCTTC,CASTSGQSSYNEQFF,TRBV5-1,NA,TRBD1,TRBJ2-1
TGTGCCAGCAGTTCGGCGGGACACCGCAATCAGCCCCAGCATTTT,CASSSAGHRNQPQHF,TRBV12-3/TRBV12-4,NA,NA,TRBJ1-5